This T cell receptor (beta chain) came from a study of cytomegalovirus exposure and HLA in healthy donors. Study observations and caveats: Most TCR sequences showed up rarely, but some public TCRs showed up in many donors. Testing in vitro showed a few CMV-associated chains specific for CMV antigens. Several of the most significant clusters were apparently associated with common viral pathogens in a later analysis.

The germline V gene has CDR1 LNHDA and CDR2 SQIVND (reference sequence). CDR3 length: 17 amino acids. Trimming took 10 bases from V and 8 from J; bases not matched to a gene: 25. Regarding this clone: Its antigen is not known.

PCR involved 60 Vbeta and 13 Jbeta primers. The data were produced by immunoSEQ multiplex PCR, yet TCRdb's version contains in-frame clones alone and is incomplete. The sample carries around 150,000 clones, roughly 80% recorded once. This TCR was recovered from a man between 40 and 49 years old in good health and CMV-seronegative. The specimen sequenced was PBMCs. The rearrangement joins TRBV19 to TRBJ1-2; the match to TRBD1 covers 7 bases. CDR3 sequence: CATQREPETGTWSGYTF. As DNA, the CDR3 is TGTGCCACTCAGCGGGAGCCCGAGACAGGGACTTGGAGCGGCTACACCTTC. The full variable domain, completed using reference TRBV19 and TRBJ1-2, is DGGITQSPKYLFRKEGQNVTLSCEQNLNHDAMYWYRQDPGQGLRLIYYSQIVNDFQKGDIAEGYSVSREKKESFPLTVTSAQKNPTAFYLCATQREPETGTWSGYTFGSGTRLTVV.